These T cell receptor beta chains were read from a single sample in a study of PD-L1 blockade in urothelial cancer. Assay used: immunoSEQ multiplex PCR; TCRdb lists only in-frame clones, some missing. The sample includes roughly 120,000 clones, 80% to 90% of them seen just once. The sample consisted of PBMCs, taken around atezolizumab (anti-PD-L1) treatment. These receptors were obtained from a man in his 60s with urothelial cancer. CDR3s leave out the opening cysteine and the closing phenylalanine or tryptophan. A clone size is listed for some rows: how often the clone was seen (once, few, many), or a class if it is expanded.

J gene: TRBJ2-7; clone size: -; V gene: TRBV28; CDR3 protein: ASGPGLAGEYEQY
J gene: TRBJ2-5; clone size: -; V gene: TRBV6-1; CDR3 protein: ASSETGTGGQETQY
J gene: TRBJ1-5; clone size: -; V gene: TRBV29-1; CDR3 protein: SVRDSDQPQH
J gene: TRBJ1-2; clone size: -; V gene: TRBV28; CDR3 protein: ASSFSRGTIPGYT
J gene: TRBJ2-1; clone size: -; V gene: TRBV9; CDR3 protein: ASSVDGGGIDEQF
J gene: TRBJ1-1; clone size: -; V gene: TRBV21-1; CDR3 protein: ARWVQGALNTEAF
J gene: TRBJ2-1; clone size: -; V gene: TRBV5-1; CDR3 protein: ASSLATSTNEQF
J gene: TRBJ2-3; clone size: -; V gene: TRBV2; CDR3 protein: ASRLVGGGPKGDTQY
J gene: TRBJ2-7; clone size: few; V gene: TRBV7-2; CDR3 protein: ASSLGSGGPYEQY
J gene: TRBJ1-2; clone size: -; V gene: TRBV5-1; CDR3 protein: ASSLGTGGWSGYT
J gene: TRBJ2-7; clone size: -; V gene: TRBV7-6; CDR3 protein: ASSLNRGVYEQY
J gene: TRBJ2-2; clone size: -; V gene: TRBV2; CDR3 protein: ASRQGFRTGELF
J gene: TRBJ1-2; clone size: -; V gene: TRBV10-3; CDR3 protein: AISPYERGGYT
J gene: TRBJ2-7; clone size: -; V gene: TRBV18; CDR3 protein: ASSPGQDSFAYEQY
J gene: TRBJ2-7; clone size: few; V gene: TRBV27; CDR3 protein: ASSRPGQGAYEQY
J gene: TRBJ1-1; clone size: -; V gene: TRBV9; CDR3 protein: ASSAQRGTEAF
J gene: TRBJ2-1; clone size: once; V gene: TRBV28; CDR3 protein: ASSPRRAGGYNEQF
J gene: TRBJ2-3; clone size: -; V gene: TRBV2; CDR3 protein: AAKAGEITDTQY
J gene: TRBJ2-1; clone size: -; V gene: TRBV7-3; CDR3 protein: ASSLTPFVGAGYNEQF
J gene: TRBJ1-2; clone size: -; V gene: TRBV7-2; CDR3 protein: ASSARQGPGYT